Listed below are T cell receptor beta chains from one sample, sequenced in a study of cytomegalovirus exposure and HLA in healthy donors. TCRdb's table, derived via immunoSEQ multiplex PCR, lists solely in-frame clones and lacks some. Seen here are some 180,000 clones, 9.5% observed once, and the top ten hold 1% to 1.5%. Sequencing input: PBMCs. These receptors originate from a woman aged 30 to 39 in good health and CMV-seropositive. CDR3s include the opening cysteine and the closing phenylalanine or tryptophan. The order of the fields is clone size, D gene, V gene, J gene, CDR3 protein, CDR3 DNA. D genes are given only for firm matches. Size is stated for part of the rows, as once, few or many counts, or as a class when the clone is expanded.

NA	NA	TRBV7-9	TRBJ1-1	CASSLWFVTEASF	TGTGCCAGCAGCTTATGGTTCGTCACTGAAGCTTCCTTT
few	NA	TRBV9	TRBJ2-1	CASSVRQGKVWTGGNDEQFF	TGTGCCAGCAGCGTGCGTCAGGGGAAAGTGTGGACGGGAGGTAATGATGAGCAGTTCTTC
NA	NA	TRBV19	TRBJ2-3	CASSLSASVADTQYF	TGTGCCAGTAGTCTCTCGGCTAGCGTAGCAGATACGCAGTATTTT
NA	NA	TRBV20-1	TRBJ2-5	CSASGETQYF	TGCAGTGCTAGCGGAGAGACCCAGTACTTC
NA	TRBD1	TRBV5-8	TRBJ1-4	CASSERGQPNEKLFF	TGTGCCAGCAGCGAACGGGGACAGCCTAATGAAAAACTGTTTTTT
NA	NA	TRBV9	TRBJ1-1	CASSERDSSDTEAFF	TGTGCCAGCAGCGAACGCGACAGCAGCGACACTGAAGCTTTCTTT
NA	NA	TRBV6-5	TRBJ2-7	CASSYSDSYEQYF	TGTGCCAGCAGTTACTCGGACAGCTACGAGCAGTACTTC
few	TRBD1	TRBV2	TRBJ1-4	CASSPRTGELNEKLFF	TGTGCCAGCAGTCCCCGGACAGGGGAACTTAATGAAAAACTGTTTTTT
NA	NA	TRBV7-9	TRBJ2-7	CATLGAHYEQYF	TGTGCCACCCTCGGAGCCCACTACGAGCAGTACTTC
NA	NA	TRBV6-5	TRBJ2-5	CASSYRAQETQYF	TGTGCCAGCAGTTACCGAGCCCAAGAGACCCAGTACTTC
once	NA	TRBV9	TRBJ2-3	CASSVGLAASTDTQYF	TGTGCCAGCAGCGTAGGATTAGCGGCTAGCACAGATACGCAGTATTTT
few	NA	TRBV11-2	TRBJ2-7	CASSLSFTYEQYF	TGTGCCAGCAGCTTAAGCTTCACCTACGAGCAGTACTTC
NA	TRBD1	TRBV29-1	TRBJ1-2	CSVAEGAQSYGYTF	TGCAGCGTTGCGGAGGGGGCGCAGAGCTATGGCTACACCTTC
few	TRBD2	TRBV7-6	TRBJ2-7	CASSPGLAGLLLYEQYF	TGTGCCAGCAGCCCCGGGCTAGCGGGGTTACTTCTATACGAGCAGTACTTC
NA	NA	TRBV9	TRBJ1-1	CASSPREGLTEAFF	TGTGCCAGCAGCCCAAGGGAGGGTCTTACTGAAGCTTTCTTT
few	TRBD1	TRBV18	TRBJ2-2	CASSPGQGNTGELFF	TGTGCCAGCTCACCAGGACAGGGGAACACCGGGGAGCTGTTTTTT
NA	NA	TRBV6-1	TRBJ1-5	CASSESQNQPQHF	TGTGCCAGCAGTGAAAGTCAGAATCAGCCCCAGCATTTT
few	TRBD1	TRBV5-1	TRBJ1-1	CASSRTGGTEAFF	TGCGCCAGCAGCCGGACAGGGGGGACTGAAGCTTTCTTT
few	NA	TRBV11-2	TRBJ2-7	CASSLGQASYEQYF	TGTGCCAGCAGCTTAGGCCAGGCGTCCTACGAGCAGTACTTC
NA	TRBD2	TRBV5-1	TRBJ2-3	CASSLYGSGGSTDTQYF	TGCGCCAGCAGCTTGTACGGTAGCGGGGGTAGCACAGATACGCAGTATTTT
NA	NA	TRBV4-1	TRBJ2-4	CASSQLSGNSRNIQYF	TGCGCCAGCAGCCAATTATCCGGGAATAGTAGGAACATTCAGTACTTC
NA	NA	TRBV7-6	TRBJ1-1	CASSSLGGYTEAFF	TGTGCCAGCAGCTCCCTCGGGGGTTACACTGAAGCTTTCTTT
few	NA	TRBV6-6	TRBJ2-7	CASSDSYEQYF	TGTGCCAGCAGTGACAGCTACGAGCAGTACTTC
few	TRBD1	TRBV7-9	TRBJ1-3	CASSWGQGGNTIYF	TGTGCCAGCAGCTGGGGACAGGGAGGAAACACCATATATTTT
NA	TRBD2	TRBV4-2	TRBJ2-7	CASSQDRLADLYEQYF	TGTGCCAGCAGCCAAGATAGGCTAGCGGACCTTTACGAGCAGTACTTC
few	TRBD1	TRBV7-7	TRBJ1-2	CASSPIDRESYGYTF	TGTGCCAGCAGCCCGATCGACAGGGAAAGCTATGGCTACACCTTC
NA	NA	TRBV5-6	TRBJ1-6	CASRETGSSALHF	TGTGCCAGCAGGGAGACAGGTTCTTCGGCCCTCCACTTT
few	NA	TRBV14	TRBJ2-7	CASSQQDRTWGVPYEQYF	TGTGCCAGCAGCCAACAGGACAGGACCTGGGGGGTTCCCTACGAGCAGTACTTC
few	NA	TRBV27	TRBJ1-2	CASRSRYGYTF	TGTGCCAGCCGAAGCAGGTATGGCTACACCTTC
few	NA	TRBV7-2	TRBJ2-7	CASSLALEGAEQYF	TGTGCCAGCAGCTTAGCGCTCGAAGGGGCCGAGCAGTACTTC
NA	TRBD1	TRBV5-1	TRBJ2-1	CASSSGQGAGNEQFF	TGCGCCAGCAGCTCGGGACAGGGGGCGGGAAATGAGCAGTTCTTC
NA	NA	TRBV5-6	TRBJ1-2	CASSPGGGGYGYTF	TGTGCCAGCAGCCCGGGGGGGGGTGGCTATGGCTACACCTTC
many	NA	TRBV2	TRBJ2-7	CAGKRTVSSYEQYF	TGTGCCGGTAAGCGGACGGTAAGCTCCTACGAGCAGTACTTC
few	NA	TRBV7-3	TRBJ2-3	CASSLVSTDTQYF	TGTGCCAGCAGCTTAGTATCCACAGATACGCAGTATTTT
NA	TRBD2	TRBV10-2	TRBJ2-6	CASSRGSSGANVLTF	TGCGCCAGCAGTCGCGGGAGCTCTGGGGCCAACGTCCTGACTTTC
NA	TRBD1	TRBV5-1	TRBJ2-3	CASSHGTETDTQYF	TGCGCCAGCAGCCACGGGACAGAAACAGATACGCAGTATTTT
NA	NA	TRBV6-1	TRBJ1-3	CASSDFSGNTIYF	TGTGCCAGCAGTGACTTTTCTGGAAACACCATATATTTT
few	NA	TRBV10-3	TRBJ1-2	CAVGDLGGSANYGYTF	TGTGCCGTCGGAGATCTTGGCGGGTCGGCTAACTATGGCTACACCTTC
NA	TRBD1	TRBV19	TRBJ2-3	CASSWTGFGTDTQYF	TGTGCCAGTAGCTGGACAGGGTTTGGCACAGATACGCAGTATTTT
NA	NA	TRBV7-9	TRBJ2-7	CASNKQQDGSYEQYF	TGTGCCAGCAATAAACAACAGGACGGATCCTACGAGCAGTACTTC
few	TRBD2	TRBV9	TRBJ2-1	CASSVVSGNNNEQFF	TGTGCCAGCAGCGTAGTAAGCGGGAATAACAATGAGCAGTTCTTC
few	TRBD1	TRBV29-1	TRBJ2-6	CSVVIGPGTGSSGANVLTF	TGCAGCGTTGTTATTGGGCCCGGGACAGGGAGCTCTGGGGCCAACGTCCTGACTTTC
few	TRBD1	TRBV5-1	TRBJ1-1	CASSLLTGPDEAFF	TGCGCCAGCAGCTTATTGACAGGGCCGGATGAAGCTTTCTTT
NA	TRBD2	TRBV4-1	TRBJ2-1	CASSFRSPLIAGLGDEQFF	TGCGCCAGCAGCTTCCGATCCCCTCTAATAGCGGGTCTTGGGGATGAGCAGTTCTTC
NA	NA	TRBV5-6	TRBJ2-7	CASSFVQGEQYF	TGTGCCAGCAGCTTCGTACAGGGTGAGCAGTACTTC
NA	NA	TRBV6-1	TRBJ2-4	CASREQVAKNIQYF	TGTGCCAGCAGGGAACAGGTAGCCAAAAACATTCAGTACTTC
NA	NA	TRBV9	TRBJ2-3	CASSVELGPTGTQYF	TGTGCCAGCAGCGTAGAATTAGGTCCAACAGGTACGCAGTATTTT